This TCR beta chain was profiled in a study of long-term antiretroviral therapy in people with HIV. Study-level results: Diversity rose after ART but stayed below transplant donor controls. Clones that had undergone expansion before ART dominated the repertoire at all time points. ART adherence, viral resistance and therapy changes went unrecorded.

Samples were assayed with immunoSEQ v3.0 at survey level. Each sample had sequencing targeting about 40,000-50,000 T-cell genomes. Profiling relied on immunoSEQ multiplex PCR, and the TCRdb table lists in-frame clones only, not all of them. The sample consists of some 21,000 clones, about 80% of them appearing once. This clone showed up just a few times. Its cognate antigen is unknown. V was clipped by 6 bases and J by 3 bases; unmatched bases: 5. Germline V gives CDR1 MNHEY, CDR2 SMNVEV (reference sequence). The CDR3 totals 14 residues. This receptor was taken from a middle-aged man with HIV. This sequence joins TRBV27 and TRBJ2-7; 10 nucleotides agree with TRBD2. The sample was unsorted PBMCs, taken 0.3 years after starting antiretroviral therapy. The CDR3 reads CASRRPSGSYEQYF. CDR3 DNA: TGTGCCAGCAGGCGCCCTAGCGGGAGCTACGAGCAGTACTTC.